The source of this T cell receptor (beta chain) is a study of tumor-infiltrating lymphocytes in primary liver carcinoma. The germline V gene encodes CDR1 SGHDT and CDR2 YYEEEE. The CDR3 extends over 13 amino acids. Researchers generated TCR beta cDNA from about 460 ng of total RNA, relying on a constant-region primer. Each TCR beta library was derived from three nested multiplex PCR rounds that employed slightly modified ARM-PCR. TRBV1-TRBV30 forward and Cbeta reverse primers drove the first two approximately 10-cycle rounds. MiXCR was run by TCRdb on the multiplex PCR reads, yielding one entry per CDR3 protein. The repertoire includes roughly 120,000 distinct CDR3 sequences, 64% of them detected once, and less than 10% sits in the top ten. Findings and caveats of the study: Just around 7-25% of top clones spanned all five tumor regions.

Unsorted bulk tissue of about 19-33 mg yielded co-extracted RNA and DNA. Each tumor was sampled at four poles and its centre. With respect to this clonotype: The target antigen is unknown. A much larger clone lies a single base off, so this may be a read error.

V and J are TRBV5-6 and TRBJ2-4; D is unclear. This TCR derives from a woman aged 60-75 years with primary liver carcinoma and hepatitis B virus infection. The sequenced material came from liver tumor tissue from sampling region 3. Described subset: tumor region T3, left-lateral pole. DNA of the CDR3: TGTGTCAGCAAGTTGATAGCCAAAAACATTCAGTACTTC. Amino acids: CVSKLIAKNIQYF. The entire variable domain, with the rest obtained from reference TRBV5-6 and TRBJ2-4, is as follows: DAGVTQSPTHLIKTRGQQVTLRCSPKSGHDTVSWYQQALGQGPQFIFQYYEEEERQRGNFPDRFSGHQFPNYSSELNVNALLLGDSALYLCVSKLIAKNIQYFGAGTRLSVL.